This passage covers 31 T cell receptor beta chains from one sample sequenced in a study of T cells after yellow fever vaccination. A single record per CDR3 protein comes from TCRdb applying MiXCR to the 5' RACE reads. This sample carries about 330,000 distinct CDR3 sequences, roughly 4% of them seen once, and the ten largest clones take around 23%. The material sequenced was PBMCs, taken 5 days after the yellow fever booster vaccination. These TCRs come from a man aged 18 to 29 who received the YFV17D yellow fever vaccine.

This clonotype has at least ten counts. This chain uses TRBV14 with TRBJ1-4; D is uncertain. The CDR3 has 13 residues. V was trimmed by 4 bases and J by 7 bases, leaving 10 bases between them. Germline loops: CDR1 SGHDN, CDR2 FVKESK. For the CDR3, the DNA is TGTGCCAGCAGCCGTATACGCGGTGAAAAACTGTTTTTT. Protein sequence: CASSRIRGEKLFF.

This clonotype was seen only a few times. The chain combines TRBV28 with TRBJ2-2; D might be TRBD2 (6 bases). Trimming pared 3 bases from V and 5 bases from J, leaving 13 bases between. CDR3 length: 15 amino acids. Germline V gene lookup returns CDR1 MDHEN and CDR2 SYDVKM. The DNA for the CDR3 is TGTGCCAGCAGTTTTGGGGGGTTTGAGACCGGGGAGCTGTTTTTT. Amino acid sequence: CASSFGGFETGELFF.

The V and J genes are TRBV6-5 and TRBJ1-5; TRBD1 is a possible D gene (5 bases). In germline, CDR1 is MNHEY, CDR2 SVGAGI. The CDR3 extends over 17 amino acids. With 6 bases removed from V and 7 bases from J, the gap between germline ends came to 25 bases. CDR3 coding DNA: TGTGCCAGCAGACCCGGGACCGGAGCAAAAGGTATACAGCCCCAGCATTTT. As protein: CASRPGTGAKGIQPQHF.

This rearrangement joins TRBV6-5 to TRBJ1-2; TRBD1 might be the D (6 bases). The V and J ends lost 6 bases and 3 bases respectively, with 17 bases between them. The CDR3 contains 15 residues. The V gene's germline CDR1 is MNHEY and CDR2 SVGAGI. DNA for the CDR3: TGTGCCAGCAGCCGCAGGGAGGGGGTTTACTATGGCTACACCTTC. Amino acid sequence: CASSRREGVYYGYTF.

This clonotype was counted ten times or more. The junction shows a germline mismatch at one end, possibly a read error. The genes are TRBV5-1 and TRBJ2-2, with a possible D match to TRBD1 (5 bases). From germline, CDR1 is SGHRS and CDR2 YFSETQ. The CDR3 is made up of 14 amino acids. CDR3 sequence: CASSLGQGTGELFF. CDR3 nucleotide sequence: TGTGCCAGCAGCCTGGGGCAGGGCACCGGGGAGCTGTTTTTT.

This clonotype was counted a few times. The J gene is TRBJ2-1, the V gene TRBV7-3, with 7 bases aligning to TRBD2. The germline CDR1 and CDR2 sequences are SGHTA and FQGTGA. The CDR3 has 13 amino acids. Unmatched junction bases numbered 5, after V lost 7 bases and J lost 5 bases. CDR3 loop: CASNQAGNNEQFF. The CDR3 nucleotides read TGTGCCAGCAACCAAGCGGGGAACAATGAGCAGTTCTTC.

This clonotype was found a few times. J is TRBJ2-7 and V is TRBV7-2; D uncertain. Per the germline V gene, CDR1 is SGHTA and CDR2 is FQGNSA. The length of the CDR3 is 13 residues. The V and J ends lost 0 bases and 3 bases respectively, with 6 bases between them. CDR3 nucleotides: TGTGCCAGCAGCTTAGCGCTAGGCTACGAGCAGTACGTC. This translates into CASSLALGYEQYV.

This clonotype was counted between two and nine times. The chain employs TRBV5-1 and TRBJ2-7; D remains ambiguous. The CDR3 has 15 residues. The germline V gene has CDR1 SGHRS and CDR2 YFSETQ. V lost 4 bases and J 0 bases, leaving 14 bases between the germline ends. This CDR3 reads CASSTGAETSYEQYF. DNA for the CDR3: TGCGCCAGCAGCACGGGCGCCGAGACCTCCTACGAGCAGTACTTC.

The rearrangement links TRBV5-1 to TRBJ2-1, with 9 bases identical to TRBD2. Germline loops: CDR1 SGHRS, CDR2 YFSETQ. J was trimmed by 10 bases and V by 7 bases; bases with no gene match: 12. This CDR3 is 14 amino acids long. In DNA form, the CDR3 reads TGCGCCAGCCGAAGGGCTAGCGGGGCCGAGGAGCAGTTCTTC. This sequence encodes CASRRASGAEEQFF.

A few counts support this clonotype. The CDR3: CATSEATSSSYNEQFF. CDR3 DNA: TGTGCCACCAGTGAGGCGACATCGAGCTCCTACAATGAGCAGTTCTTC. This chain links TRBV24-1 with TRBJ2-1, with unresolved D. CDR1 KGHDR and CDR2 SFDVKD come from the germline V gene. Trimming pared 4 bases from V and 0 bases from J, leaving 12 bases between. The length of the CDR3 is 16 residues.

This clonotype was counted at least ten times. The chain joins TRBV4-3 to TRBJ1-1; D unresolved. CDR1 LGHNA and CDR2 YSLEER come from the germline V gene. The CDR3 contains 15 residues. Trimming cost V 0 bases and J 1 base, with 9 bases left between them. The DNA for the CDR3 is TGCGCCAGCAGCCAAGAGAGGCAAGCGAACACTGAAGCTTTCTTT. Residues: CASSQERQANTEAFF.

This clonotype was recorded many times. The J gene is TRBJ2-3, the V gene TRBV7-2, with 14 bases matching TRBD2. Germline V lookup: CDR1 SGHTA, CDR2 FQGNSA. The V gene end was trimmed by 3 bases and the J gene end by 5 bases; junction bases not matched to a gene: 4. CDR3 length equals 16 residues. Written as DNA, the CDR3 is TGTGCCAGCAGCTTGGCCGGACTAGCGGGGGGAGATACGCAGTATTTT. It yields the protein CASSLAGLAGGDTQYF.

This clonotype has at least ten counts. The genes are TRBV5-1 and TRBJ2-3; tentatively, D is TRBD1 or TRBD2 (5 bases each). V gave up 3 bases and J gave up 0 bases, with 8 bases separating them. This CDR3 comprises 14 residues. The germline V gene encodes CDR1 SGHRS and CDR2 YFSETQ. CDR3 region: CASSSGASTDTQYF. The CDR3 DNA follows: TGCGCCAGCAGCTCCGGGGCTAGCACAGATACGCAGTATTTT.

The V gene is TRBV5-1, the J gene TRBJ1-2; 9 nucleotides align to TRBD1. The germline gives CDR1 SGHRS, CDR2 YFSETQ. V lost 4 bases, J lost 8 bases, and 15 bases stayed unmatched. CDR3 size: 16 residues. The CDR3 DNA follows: TGCGCCAGCAGCGAAACGCCGACAGGGGGTGTTGACGGCTACACCTTC. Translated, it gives CASSETPTGGVDGYTF.

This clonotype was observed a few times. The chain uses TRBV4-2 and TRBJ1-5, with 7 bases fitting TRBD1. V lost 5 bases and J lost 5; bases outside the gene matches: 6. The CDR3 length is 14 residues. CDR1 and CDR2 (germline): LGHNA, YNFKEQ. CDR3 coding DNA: TGTGCCAGCAGCTCCCGACAGGGAGATCAGCCCCAGCATTTT. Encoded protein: CASSSRQGDQPQHF.

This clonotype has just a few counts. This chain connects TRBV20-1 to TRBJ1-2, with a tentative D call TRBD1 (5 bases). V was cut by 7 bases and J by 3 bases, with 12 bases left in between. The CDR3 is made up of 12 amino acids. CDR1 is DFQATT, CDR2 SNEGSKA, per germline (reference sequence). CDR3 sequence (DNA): TGCAGTGTGAGGGGTCAGTACTATGGCTACACCTTC. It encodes CSVRGQYYGYTF.

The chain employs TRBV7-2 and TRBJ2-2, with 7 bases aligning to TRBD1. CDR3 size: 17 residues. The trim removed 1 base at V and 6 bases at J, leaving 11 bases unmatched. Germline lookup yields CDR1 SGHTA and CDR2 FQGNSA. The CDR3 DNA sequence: TGTGCCAGCAGCTTAGGACCCGGACAGGCGATCTCCGGGGAGCTGTTTTTT. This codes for CASSLGPGQAISGELFF. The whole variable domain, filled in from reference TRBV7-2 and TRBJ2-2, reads GAGVSQSPSNKVTEKGKDVELRCDPISGHTALYWYRQSLGQGLEFLIYFQGNSAPDKSGLPSDRFSAERTGGSVSTLTIQRTQQEDSAVYLCASSLGPGQAISGELFFGEGSRLTVL.

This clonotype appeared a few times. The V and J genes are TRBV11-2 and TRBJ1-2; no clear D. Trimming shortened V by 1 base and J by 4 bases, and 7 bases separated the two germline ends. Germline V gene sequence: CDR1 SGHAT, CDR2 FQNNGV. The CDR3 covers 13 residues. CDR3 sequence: CASSLVASYGYTF. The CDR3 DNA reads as TGTGCCAGCAGCTTAGTGGCCTCCTATGGCTACACCTTC.

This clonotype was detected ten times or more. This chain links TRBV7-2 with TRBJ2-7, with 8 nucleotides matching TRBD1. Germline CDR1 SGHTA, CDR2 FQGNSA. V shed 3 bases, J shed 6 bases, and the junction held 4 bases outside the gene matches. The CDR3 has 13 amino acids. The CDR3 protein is CASSFGQGGEQYF. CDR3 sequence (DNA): TGTGCCAGCAGCTTTGGACAGGGAGGCGAGCAGTACTTC.

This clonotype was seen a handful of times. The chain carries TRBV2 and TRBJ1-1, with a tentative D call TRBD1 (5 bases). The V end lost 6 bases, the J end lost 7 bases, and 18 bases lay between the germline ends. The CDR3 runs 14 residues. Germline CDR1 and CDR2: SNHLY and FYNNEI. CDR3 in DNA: TGTGCCAGCAGGGGGACTGGGGGAAGGGTTGAAGCTTTCTTT. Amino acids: CASRGTGGRVEAFF.

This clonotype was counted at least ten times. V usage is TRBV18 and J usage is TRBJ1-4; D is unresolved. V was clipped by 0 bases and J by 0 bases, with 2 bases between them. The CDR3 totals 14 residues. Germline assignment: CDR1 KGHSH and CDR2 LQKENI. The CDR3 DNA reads TGTGCCAGCTCACCACCGGCAACTAATGAAAAACTGTTTTTT. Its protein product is CASSPPATNEKLFF. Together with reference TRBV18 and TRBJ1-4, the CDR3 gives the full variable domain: NAGVMQNPRHLVRRRGQEARLRCSPMKGHSHVYWYRQLPEEGLKFMVYLQKENIIDESGMPKERFSAEFPKEGPSILRIQQVVRGDSAAYFCASSPPATNEKLFFGSGTQLSVL.

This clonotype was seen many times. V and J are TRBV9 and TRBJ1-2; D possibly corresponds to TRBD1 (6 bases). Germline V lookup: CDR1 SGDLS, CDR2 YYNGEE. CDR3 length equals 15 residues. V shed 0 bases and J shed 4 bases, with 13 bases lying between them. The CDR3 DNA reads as TGTGCCAGCAGCGTAGCGGGGGGCCCTACCTATGGCTACACCTTC. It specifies CASSVAGGPTYGYTF.

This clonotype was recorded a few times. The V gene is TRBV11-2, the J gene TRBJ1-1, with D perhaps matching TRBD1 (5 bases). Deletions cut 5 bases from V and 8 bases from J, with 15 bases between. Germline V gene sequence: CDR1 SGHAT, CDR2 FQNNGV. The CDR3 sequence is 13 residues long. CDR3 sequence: CASSLPDSAEAFF. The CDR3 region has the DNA TGTGCCAGCAGCCTTCCTGACAGCGCCGAAGCTTTCTTT.

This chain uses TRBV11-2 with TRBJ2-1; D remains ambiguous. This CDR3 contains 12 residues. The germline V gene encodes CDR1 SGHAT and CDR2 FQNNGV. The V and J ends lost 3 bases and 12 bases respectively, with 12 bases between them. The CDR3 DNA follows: TGTGCCAGCAGCTTCTTCGGGTTCGGGCAGTTCTTC. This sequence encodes CASSFFGFGQFF.

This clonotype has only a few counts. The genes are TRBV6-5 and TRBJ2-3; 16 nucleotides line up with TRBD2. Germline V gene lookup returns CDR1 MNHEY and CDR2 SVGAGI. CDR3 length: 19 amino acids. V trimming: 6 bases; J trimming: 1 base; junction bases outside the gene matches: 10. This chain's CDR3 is CASSPWGLAGGLGTDTQYF. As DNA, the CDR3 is TGTGCCAGCAGCCCCTGGGGACTAGCGGGGGGGCTGGGCACAGATACGCAGTATTTT.

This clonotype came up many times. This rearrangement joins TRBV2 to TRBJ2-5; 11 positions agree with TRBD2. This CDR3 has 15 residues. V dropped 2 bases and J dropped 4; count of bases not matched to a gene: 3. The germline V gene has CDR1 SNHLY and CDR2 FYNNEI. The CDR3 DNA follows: TGTGCCAGCAGTGAAAATGGACTAGCGGGAGAGACCCAGTACTTC. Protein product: CASSENGLAGETQYF.

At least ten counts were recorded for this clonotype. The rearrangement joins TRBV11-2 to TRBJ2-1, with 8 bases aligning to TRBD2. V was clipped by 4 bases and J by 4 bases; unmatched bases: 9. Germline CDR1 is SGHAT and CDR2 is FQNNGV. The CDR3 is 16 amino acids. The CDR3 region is CASSSLTGGSYNEQFF. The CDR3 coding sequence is TGTGCCAGCAGCTCACTTACGGGGGGGTCTTACAATGAGCAGTTCTTC. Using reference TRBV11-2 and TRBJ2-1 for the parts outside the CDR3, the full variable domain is EAGVAQSPRYKIIEKRQSVAFWCNPISGHATLYWYQQILGQGPKLLIQFQNNGVVDDSQLPKDRFSAERLKGVDSTLKIQPAKLEDSAVYLCASSSLTGGSYNEQFFGPGTRLTVL.

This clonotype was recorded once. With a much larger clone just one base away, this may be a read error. CDR3 coding DNA: TGTGCCAGCAGAGGACCATTATACATTCAGTACTTC. This codes for CASRGPLYIQYF. The rearrangement joins TRBV11-2 to TRBJ2-4; D gene ambiguous. Germline CDR1 SGHAT, CDR2 FQNNGV. V shed 6 bases and J shed 8 bases, with 11 bases lying between them. The CDR3 sequence is 12 residues long.

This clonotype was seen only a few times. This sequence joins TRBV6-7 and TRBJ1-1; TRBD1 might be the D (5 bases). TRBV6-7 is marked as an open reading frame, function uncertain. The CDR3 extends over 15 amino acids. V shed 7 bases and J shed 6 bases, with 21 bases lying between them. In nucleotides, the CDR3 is TGTGCCAGCACCCTACGGGGCCGGGTTGGGGCTGAAGCTTTCTTT. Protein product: CASTLRGRVGAEAFF.

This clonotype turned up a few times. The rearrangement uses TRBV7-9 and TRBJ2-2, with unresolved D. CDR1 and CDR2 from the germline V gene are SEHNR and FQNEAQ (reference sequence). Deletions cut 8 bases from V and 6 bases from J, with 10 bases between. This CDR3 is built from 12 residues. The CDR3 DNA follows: TGTGCCAGCCCGGACGGCCCCGGGGAGCTGTTTTTT. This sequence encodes CASPDGPGELFF.

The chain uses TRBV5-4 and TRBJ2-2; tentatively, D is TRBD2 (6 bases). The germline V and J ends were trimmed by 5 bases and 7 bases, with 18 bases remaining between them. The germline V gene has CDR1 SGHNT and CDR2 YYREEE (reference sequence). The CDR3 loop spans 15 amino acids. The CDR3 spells CASSSPGGESGELFF. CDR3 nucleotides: TGTGCCAGCAGTTCCCCCGGGGGAGAGAGCGGGGAGCTGTTTTTT.